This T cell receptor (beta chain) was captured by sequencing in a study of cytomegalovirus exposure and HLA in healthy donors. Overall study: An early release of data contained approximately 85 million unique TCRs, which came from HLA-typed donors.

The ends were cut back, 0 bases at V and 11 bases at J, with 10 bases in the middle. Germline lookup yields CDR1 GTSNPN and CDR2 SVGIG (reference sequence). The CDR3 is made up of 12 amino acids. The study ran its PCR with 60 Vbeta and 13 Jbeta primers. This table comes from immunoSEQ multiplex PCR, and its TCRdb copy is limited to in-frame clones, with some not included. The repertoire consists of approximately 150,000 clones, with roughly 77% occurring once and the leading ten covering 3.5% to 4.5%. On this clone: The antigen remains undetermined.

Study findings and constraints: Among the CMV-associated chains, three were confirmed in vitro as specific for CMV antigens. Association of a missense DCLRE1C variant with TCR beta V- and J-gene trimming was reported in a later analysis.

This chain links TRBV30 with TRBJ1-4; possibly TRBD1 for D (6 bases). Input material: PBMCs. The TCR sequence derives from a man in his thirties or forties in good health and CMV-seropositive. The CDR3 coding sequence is TGTGCCTGGAGTGTAACAGGGCAGAAACTGTTTTTT. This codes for CAWSVTGQKLFF.